The 26 T cell receptor beta chains below all came from one sample that was sequenced in a study of cytomegalovirus exposure and HLA in healthy donors. The PCR ran on 60 Vbeta and 13 Jbeta primers. TCRdb's table, derived via immunoSEQ multiplex PCR, lists solely in-frame clones and lacks some. The table records about 200,000 clones, roughly three quarters of them present only once. Material: PBMCs. These receptors all come from a male donor in good health and CMV-seropositive.

This clone was seen a few times. The chain has TRBV15 and TRBJ1-3; the match to TRBD1 covers 7 bases. Germline values: CDR1 LNHNV, CDR2 YYDKDF (reference sequence). J gave up 0 bases and V 0 bases, and 5 bases lay outside the gene matches. The CDR3 consists of 17 residues. The CDR3 sequence: CATSREGGPSSGNTIYF. CDR3 nucleotides: TGTGCCACCAGCAGAGAAGGGGGCCCGAGCTCTGGAAACACCATATATTTT. The variable domain in full, completed from reference TRBV15 and TRBJ1-3, reads DAMVIQNPRYQVTQFGKPVTLSCSQTLNHNVMYWYQQKSSQAPKLLFHYYDKDFNNEADTPDNFQSRRPNTSFCFLDIRSPGLGDTAMYLCATSREGGPSSGNTIYFGEGSWLTVV.

V usage is TRBV6-6 and J usage is TRBJ1-4; D is possibly TRBD1 (5 bases). The CDR3 loop spans 15 amino acids. Trimming pared 5 bases from V and 5 bases from J, leaving 15 bases between. CDR1 is MNHNY, CDR2 SVGAGI, per germline (reference sequence). CDR3 region: CASSPPRGFNEKLFF. DNA of the CDR3: TGTGCCAGCAGTCCCCCGCGGGGCTTCAATGAAAAACTGTTTTTT.

The chain is built from TRBV7-9 and TRBJ1-5; TRBD1 might be the D (5 bases). With 5 bases removed from V and 5 bases from J, the gap between germline ends came to 10 bases. The CDR3 has 13 amino acids. Germline CDR1 reads SEHNR; CDR2 reads FQNEAQ (reference sequence). The CDR3 DNA sequence: TGTGCCAGCAGCCCTCTAGGGGATCAGCCCCAGCATTTT. This encodes CASSPLGDQPQHF.

The chain recombines TRBV7-2 with TRBJ2-5, with D perhaps matching TRBD1 (7 bases). CDR3 size: 14 residues. Germline values: CDR1 SGHTA, CDR2 FQGNSA. V lost 5 bases, J lost 5 bases, and 15 bases lay in between. In nucleotides, the CDR3 is TGTGCCAGCAGCCGGCAGACAGGGAGGGAGACCCAGTACTTC. Protein sequence: CASSRQTGRETQYF.

This clone was found a few times. Other nucleotide sequences in the sample specify the same CDR3. The chain uses TRBV30 and TRBJ1-5; 8 nucleotides align to TRBD1. The germline V gene has CDR1 GTSNPN and CDR2 SVGIG (reference sequence). This CDR3 region has 13 residues. V shed 3 bases and J 7 bases; nucleotides not matched to a gene: 5. Here the CDR3 reads CAWSGQGGQPQHF. CDR3 coding DNA: TGTGCCTGGAGCGGACAGGGAGGGCAGCCCCAGCATTTT.

This rearrangement joins TRBV9 to TRBJ1-4; the match to TRBD1 covers 8 bases. Trimming removed 0 bases from V and 3 bases from J; junction bases left unmatched: 16. The CDR3 runs 20 residues. Germline V gives CDR1 SGDLS, CDR2 YYNGEE. CDR3 DNA sequence: TGTGCCAGCAGCGTAGGCGTCGGACAGGGTATCGGGCGTTCTAATGAAAAACTGTTTTTT. Translation: CASSVGVGQGIGRSNEKLFF.

The CDR3, as DNA: TGTGCCAGCTCACTGAACAACAAGAACACTGAAGCTTTCTTT. This sequence encodes CASSLNNKNTEAFF. The chain combines TRBV18 with TRBJ1-1; D is unresolved. Germline V CDR1 and CDR2: KGHSH, LQKENI. The CDR3 has 14 amino acids. Trimming took 4 bases from V and 1 from J, leaving 10 bases between them. Looking up the rest from reference TRBV18 and TRBJ1-1 gives the full variable domain: NAGVMQNPRHLVRRRGQEARLRCSPMKGHSHVYWYRQLPEEGLKFMVYLQKENIIDESGMPKERFSAEFPKEGPSILRIQQVVRGDSAAYFCASSLNNKNTEAFFGQGTRLTVV.

The CDR3 sequence: CASSKDGRERGYNEQFF. The CDR3 nucleotides are TGTGCCAGCAGCAAAGATGGCAGGGAAAGAGGATACAATGAGCAGTTCTTC. V is TRBV21-1 and J is TRBJ2-7; TRBD1, the table's D call, lacks a check against the DNA. The J call may be mistaken, given a closer DNA end match to TRBJ2-1. TRBV21-1 constitutes a pseudogene. The CDR3 has 17 residues.

The chain recombines TRBV30 with TRBJ1-4; 9 bases line up with TRBD1. J was trimmed by 8 bases and V by 2 bases; bases with no gene match: 6. Germline assignment: CDR1 GTSNPN and CDR2 SVGIG (reference sequence). The CDR3 totals 14 residues. Here the CDR3 reads CAWSLGQGSEKLFF. The CDR3 region has the DNA TGTGCCTGGAGTTTGGGACAGGGAAGCGAAAAACTGTTTTTT. Using reference TRBV30 and TRBJ1-4 for the parts outside the CDR3, the full variable domain is SQTIHQWPATLVQPVGSPLSLECTVEGTSNPNLYWYRQAAGRGLQLLFYSVGIGQISSEVPQNLSASRPQDRQFILSSKKLLLSDSGFYLCAWSLGQGSEKLFFGSGTQLSVL.

V usage is TRBV7-9 and J usage is TRBJ2-1; 7 bases are shared with TRBD1. V was clipped by 5 bases and J by 9 bases; unmatched bases: 4. The CDR3 sequence is 12 residues long. Germline CDR1 and CDR2: SEHNR and FQNEAQ (reference sequence). Here the CDR3 reads CASSADRVEQFF. The CDR3 DNA is TGTGCCAGCAGCGCAGACAGGGTTGAGCAGTTCTTC. Filled out from reference TRBV7-9 and TRBJ2-1, the complete variable domain reads DTGVSQNPRHKITKRGQNVTFRCDPISEHNRLYWYRQTLGQGPEFLTYFQNEAQLEKSRLLSDRFSAERPKGSFSTLEIQRTEQGDSAMYLCASSADRVEQFFGPGTRLTVL.

This chain connects TRBV7-2 to TRBJ2-7; D unresolved. Trimming shortened V by 2 bases and J by 4 bases, and 9 bases separated the two germline ends. Germline lookup yields CDR1 SGHTA and CDR2 FQGNSA. The CDR3 totals 13 residues. The CDR3, as DNA: TGTGCCAGCAGCTTAAAGACGGGTTACGAGCAGTACTTC. Translated, it gives CASSLKTGYEQYF. Combining the CDR3 with reference TRBV7-2 and TRBJ2-7 gives the whole variable domain GAGVSQSPSNKVTEKGKDVELRCDPISGHTALYWYRQSLGQGLEFLIYFQGNSAPDKSGLPSDRFSAERTGGSVSTLTIQRTQQEDSAVYLCASSLKTGYEQYFGPGTRLTVT.

The chain recombines TRBV19 with TRBJ2-7, with 10 bases identical to TRBD2. Germline V gene data show CDR1 as LNHDA and CDR2 as SQIVND (reference sequence). The V gene end was trimmed by 5 bases and the J gene end by 3 bases; junction bases not matched to a gene: 4. The CDR3 is made up of 14 amino acids. The CDR3 protein is CASSEAGGIYEQYF. Here the CDR3 DNA reads TGTGCCAGTAGTGAAGCGGGAGGGATCTACGAGCAGTACTTC.

The rearrangement joins TRBV5-4 to TRBJ2-7, with 8 bases identical to TRBD1. The CDR3 totals 14 residues. Germline CDR1 reads SGHNT; CDR2 reads YYREEE (reference sequence). V was pared by 3 bases and J by 2 bases, with 4 bases of the junction left unmatched. CDR3 protein: CASSSRTGTYEQYF. CDR3 in DNA: TGTGCCAGCAGCTCCCGGACAGGGACCTACGAGCAGTACTTC.

This rearrangement joins TRBV9 to TRBJ2-6; D is uncertain. CDR3 length equals 16 residues. Germline CDR1 reads SGDLS; CDR2 reads YYNGEE. Trimming pared 4 bases from V and 2 bases from J, leaving 13 bases between. The CDR3 coding sequence is TGTGCCAGCAGCCCTCAGATCACCCCTGGGGCCAACGTCCTGACTTTC. Its protein product is CASSPQITPGANVLTF.

The V call is TRBV19, the J call TRBJ1-3, with D maybe TRBD1 (6 bases). The V and J ends lost 5 bases and 4 bases respectively, with 12 bases between them. The CDR3 spans 14 residues. CDR1 is LNHDA and CDR2 is SQIVND in the germline V gene (reference sequence). DNA of the CDR3: TGTGCCAGTAGTCTGGGGGCTGGAGGAAACACCATATATTTT. Translation: CASSLGAGGNTIYF.

The chain recombines TRBV7-2 with TRBJ2-1; TRBD1 matches 10 bases. CDR1 is SGHTA and CDR2 is FQGNSA in the germline V gene. The V gene end was trimmed by 5 bases and the J gene end by 9 bases; junction bases not matched to a gene: 4. The CDR3 spans 13 residues. In DNA form, the CDR3 reads TGTGCCAGCAGCGCACGACAGGGGGCTGAGCAGTTCTTC. Translation: CASSARQGAEQFF.

This chain uses TRBV5-1 with TRBJ1-6; D may be TRBD1 (6 bases). The V end was cut by 0 bases, the J end by 6 bases, with 13 bases between. This CDR3 has 16 residues. Per germline, CDR1 SGHRS and CDR2 YFSETQ. CDR3 loop: CASSLERQAANSPLHF. CDR3 DNA sequence: TGCGCCAGCAGCTTGGAAAGACAGGCCGCTAATTCACCCCTCCACTTT.

This clone was seen a single time. The chain recombines TRBV5-5 with TRBJ1-5, with D possibly being TRBD1 (6 bases). The CDR3 sequence is 18 residues long. V shed 0 bases and J shed 0 bases, with 16 bases lying between them. Germline V CDR1 and CDR2: SGHKS, YYEKEE (reference sequence). This CDR3 is CASSLVRGMGDSNQPQHF. The CDR3, as DNA: TGTGCCAGCAGCTTGGTGAGGGGGATGGGGGATAGCAATCAGCCCCAGCATTTT.

The chain is built from TRBV25-1 and TRBJ2-2; D perhaps matches TRBD2 (6 bases). V gave up 3 bases and J gave up 7 bases, with 9 bases separating them. Germline assignment: CDR1 MGHDK and CDR2 SYGVNS. The length of the CDR3 is 13 residues. CDR3 coding DNA: TGTGCCAGCAGTGAGGAGGGGAACGGGGAGCTGTTTTTT. Its translation: CASSEEGNGELFF. Filled out from reference TRBV25-1 and TRBJ2-2, the complete variable domain reads EADIYQTPRYLVIGTGKKITLECSQTMGHDKMYWYQQDPGMELHLIHYSYGVNSTEKGDLSSESTVSRIRTEHFPLTLESARPSHTSQYLCASSEEGNGELFFGEGSRLTVL.

The V gene is TRBV27, the J gene TRBJ2-7; 7 bases agree with TRBD1. J lost 7 bases, V lost 6 bases, and 12 bases had no gene match. The CDR3 totals 14 residues. Germline lookup yields CDR1 MNHEY and CDR2 SMNVEV (reference sequence). CDR3: CASSIGTERREQYF. For the CDR3, the DNA is TGTGCCAGCAGCATCGGGACAGAACGACGGGAGCAGTACTTC.

The chain uses TRBV7-9 and TRBJ1-1; D remains ambiguous. With 5 bases removed from V and 0 bases from J, the gap between germline ends came to 16 bases. CDR1 and CDR2 (germline): SEHNR, FQNEAQ (reference sequence). The CDR3 covers 16 residues. The CDR3 is CASSPPNPPMNTEAFF. The CDR3, as DNA: TGTGCCAGCAGCCCTCCAAATCCGCCTATGAACACTGAAGCTTTCTTT.

The J gene is TRBJ2-5, the V gene TRBV7-3, with D perhaps matching TRBD2 (6 bases). CDR3 length equals 15 residues. Germline V gene data show CDR1 as SGHTA and CDR2 as FQGTGA. Trimming left V 0 bases short and J 3 bases short, with 11 bases between. Here the CDR3 DNA reads TGTGCCAGCAGCTTAACGCGGGGCGGGAAAGAGACCCAGTACTTC. Protein product: CASSLTRGGKETQYF.

The chain has TRBV11-2 and TRBJ1-4, with TRBD1 matching 7 bases. V gave up 1 base and J gave up 5 bases; unmatched junction bases: 4. CDR1 is SGHAT, CDR2 FQNNGV, per germline. This CDR3 contains 15 residues. CDR3 nucleotide sequence: TGTGCCAGCAGCTTAGGGGGACAGCCAAATGAAAAACTGTTTTTT. Encoded protein: CASSLGGQPNEKLFF.

This clone showed up just once. The rearrangement uses TRBV25-1 and TRBJ1-5, with TRBD1 as a possible D gene (6 bases). In germline, CDR1 is MGHDK, CDR2 SYGVNS. With 6 bases removed from V and 7 bases from J, the gap between germline ends came to 22 bases. The length of the CDR3 is 16 residues. The CDR3 sequence: CASSPTGTRRHQPQHF. CDR3 in DNA: TGTGCCAGCAGCCCCACAGGGACCCGGAGGCACCAGCCCCAGCATTTT. Based on the CDR3 plus reference TRBV25-1 and TRBJ1-5, the full variable domain is EADIYQTPRYLVIGTGKKITLECSQTMGHDKMYWYQQDPGMELHLIHYSYGVNSTEKGDLSSESTVSRIRTEHFPLTLESARPSHTSQYLCASSPTGTRRHQPQHFGDGTRLSIL.

V gene TRBV19 combines with J gene TRBJ1-5; a possible D gene is TRBD1 (5 bases). The V end lost 5 bases, the J end lost 5 bases, and 13 bases lay between the germline ends. Germline V lookup: CDR1 LNHDA, CDR2 SQIVND (reference sequence). CDR3 length: 14 amino acids. The CDR3 spells CASSETAGDQPQHF. DNA of the CDR3: TGTGCCAGTAGTGAGACAGCTGGGGATCAGCCCCAGCATTTT. Drawing the rest from reference TRBV19 and TRBJ1-5, the complete variable domain is DGGITQSPKYLFRKEGQNVTLSCEQNLNHDAMYWYRQDPGQGLRLIYYSQIVNDFQKGDIAEGYSVSREKKESFPLTVTSAQKNPTAFYLCASSETAGDQPQHFGDGTRLSIL.

This sequence joins TRBV7-2 and TRBJ1-1; D perhaps matches TRBD1 (5 bases). Germline V gives CDR1 SGHTA, CDR2 FQGNSA. Trimming took 4 bases from V and 5 from J, leaving 14 bases between them. This CDR3 region has 14 residues. The CDR3 DNA sequence: TGTGCCAGCAGCTCCTACAGGATCGGGACTGAAGCTTTCTTT. Its protein product is CASSSYRIGTEAFF. The whole variable domain, filled in from reference TRBV7-2 and TRBJ1-1, reads GAGVSQSPSNKVTEKGKDVELRCDPISGHTALYWYRQSLGQGLEFLIYFQGNSAPDKSGLPSDRFSAERTGGSVSTLTIQRTQQEDSAVYLCASSSYRIGTEAFFGQGTRLTVV.